The present TCR beta chain was sequenced within a study of blood T cell repertoires in COVID-19. As handled by the study authors: Amplification from reference gene primers served as the basis for estimated nucleated cell counts. Clones were sequenced by immunoSEQ multiplex PCR, and TCRdb holds only the in-frame ones, with some missing. Clonal size and the V and J genes are those of that table, whereas D and trimming came from the DNA. The profile shows more than 300,000 clones, around 90% of them singletons. Sequenced: peripheral blood. This clonotype originated in a man aged 18-30 years who had recovered from COVID-19.

CDR3 in amino acids: CASSDMTYRGDEQFF. The CDR3 DNA is TGCGCCAGCAGTGATATGACCTACCGGGGGGATGAGCAGTTCTTC. The chain has TRBV10-2 and TRBJ2-1; TRBD2 matches 7 bases. CDR1 WSHSY and CDR2 SAAADI come from the germline V gene. The CDR3 is 15 amino acids. V was clipped by 3 bases and J by 8 bases; unmatched bases: 10.